This T cell receptor (beta chain) was captured in a study of STAT5B mutations in CD4+ large granular lymphocyte leukemia. The germline CDR1 and CDR2 sequences are SEHNR and FQNEAQ (reference sequence). Trimming cost V 1 base and J 8 bases, with 12 bases left between them. CDR3 length equals 14 residues. Assay: immunoSEQ multiplex PCR; the TCRdb copy retains only in-frame clones and omits some. The table lists almost 30,000 clones, roughly three quarters of them singletons, with approximately 6.2% in the top ten. Sequencing used CD4+ T cells from blood buffy coats. The V gene is TRBV7-9, the J gene TRBJ2-1; D is unclear. The clonotype was recovered from a human donor in good health. The CDR3 nucleotides read TGTGCCAGCAGCTTAGGTGCTGCTGGTGATGAGCAGTTCTTC. This translates into CASSLGAAGDEQFF.